This T cell receptor (beta chain) was sequenced during a study of cytomegalovirus exposure and HLA in healthy donors. General study points: V segments that were indistinguishable, TRBV6-2 and TRBV6-3 among them, were omitted from analysis.

This clone was recorded once. Its antigen is still unknown. The PCR ran on 60 Vbeta and 13 Jbeta primers. Only in-frame clones appear in the TCRdb table, and some are missing; sequencing was by immunoSEQ multiplex PCR. This sample yields 70,000 to 100,000 clones, of which under 70% are seen a single time; less than 8% belongs to the top ten. V shed 5 bases, J shed 2 bases, and the junction held 4 bases outside the gene matches. The CDR3 is 15 amino acids. The germline V gene encodes CDR1 SGHRS and CDR2 YFSETQ. The rearrangement joins TRBV5-1 to TRBJ2-2; TRBD2 matches 9 bases. The sequence came from a woman aged 45 to 65 in good health and CMV-seropositive. Sample: PBMCs. The CDR3 here is CASSLAGTNTGELFF. CDR3 nucleotides: TGCGCCAGCAGTCTAGCGGGAACAAACACCGGGGAGCTGTTTTTT.